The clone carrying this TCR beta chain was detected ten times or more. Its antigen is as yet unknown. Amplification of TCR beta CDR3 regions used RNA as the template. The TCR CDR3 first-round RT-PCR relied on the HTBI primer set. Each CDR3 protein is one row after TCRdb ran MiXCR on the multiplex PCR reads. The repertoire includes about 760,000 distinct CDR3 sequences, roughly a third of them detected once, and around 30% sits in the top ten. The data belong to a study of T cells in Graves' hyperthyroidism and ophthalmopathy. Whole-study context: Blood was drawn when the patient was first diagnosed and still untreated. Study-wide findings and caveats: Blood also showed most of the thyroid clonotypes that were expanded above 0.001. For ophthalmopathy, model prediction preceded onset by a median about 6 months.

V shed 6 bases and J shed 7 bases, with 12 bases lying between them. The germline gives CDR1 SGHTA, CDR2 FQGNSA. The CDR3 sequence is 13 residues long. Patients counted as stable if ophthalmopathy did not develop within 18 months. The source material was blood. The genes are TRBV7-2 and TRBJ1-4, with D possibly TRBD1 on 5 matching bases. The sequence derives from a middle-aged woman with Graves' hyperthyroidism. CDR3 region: CASRLGASEKLFF. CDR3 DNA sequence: TGTGCCAGCAGACTAGGGGCTAGTGAAAAACTGTTTTTT.